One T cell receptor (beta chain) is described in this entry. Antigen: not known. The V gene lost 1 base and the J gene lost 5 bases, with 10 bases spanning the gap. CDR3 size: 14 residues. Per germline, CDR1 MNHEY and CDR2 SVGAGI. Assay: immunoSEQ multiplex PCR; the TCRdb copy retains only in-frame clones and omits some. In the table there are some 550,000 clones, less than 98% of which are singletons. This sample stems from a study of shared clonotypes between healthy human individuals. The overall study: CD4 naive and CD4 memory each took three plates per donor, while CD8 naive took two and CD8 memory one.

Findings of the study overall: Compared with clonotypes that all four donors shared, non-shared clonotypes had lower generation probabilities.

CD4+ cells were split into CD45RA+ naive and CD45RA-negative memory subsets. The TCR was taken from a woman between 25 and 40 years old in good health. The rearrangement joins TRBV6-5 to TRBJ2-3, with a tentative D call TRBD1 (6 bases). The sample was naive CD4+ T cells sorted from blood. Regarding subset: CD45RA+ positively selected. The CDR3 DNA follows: TGTGCCAGCAGTTACTTTGGACAGCGAGATACGCAGTATTTT. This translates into CASSYFGQRDTQYF.